This T cell receptor (beta chain) was captured by sequencing in a study of blood T cell repertoires in COVID-19. Per germline, CDR1 SGHRS and CDR2 YFSETQ. Between the trimmed V and J ends, which lost 1 base and 3 bases, there was a span of 16 bases. The CDR3 is made up of 16 amino acids. TCRdb keeps only in-frame clones here, not all; method: immunoSEQ multiplex PCR. The sample holds roughly 200,000 clones, about four fifths seen once. Sequenced sample: PBMCs or T cells enriched from blood (not recorded which). J is TRBJ2-5 and V is TRBV5-1; possible D gene TRBD2, 5 bases. The receptor was derived from a woman between 45 and 65 years old who had been exposed to COVID-19. The CDR3 sequence is CASSLRASRIKETQYF. DNA of the CDR3: TGCGCCAGCAGCTTGAGGGCTAGCAGAATAAAAGAGACCCAGTACTTC.